Listed here is a single TCR beta chain. Its antigen is still unknown. Documented treatment: around 19 received Ad26.COV2.S at low or high dose, single or two shots; 5 received placebo; per-sample allocation not given. Day 63 following the first vaccine or placebo injection was when the samples were taken. The donor's status was that of an adult aged 18-55 years in Boston. Vaccination used an Ad26 vector expressing Wuhan-strain SARS-CoV-2 spike. Generated by immunoSEQ multiplex PCR, the TCRdb table keeps only in-frame clones and is missing some. The table records about 370,000 clones, 70% to 90% of them present only once. The data were taken from a study of Ad26.COV2.S vaccination and SARS-CoV-2 variants. The CDR3 sequence is 14 residues long. The germline CDR1 and CDR2 sequences are SGHAT and FQNNGV. V was trimmed by 5 bases and J by 5 bases, leaving 16 bases between them. Study findings and constraints: Individuals receiving vaccine had higher spike-specific TCR breadth than placebo recipients did.

Sequencing was performed on peripheral blood, taken in a trial of Ad26.COV2.S vaccine versus placebo. This chain links TRBV11-2 with TRBJ2-7; D unclear. The TCR sequence derives from a person aged 18-65 years who received the Ad26.COV2.S COVID-19 vaccine or a placebo. CDR3 region: CASSPNRLLDEQYF. The CDR3 DNA reads TGTGCCAGCAGCCCCAATCGGCTTTTGGACGAGCAGTACTTC.